The sequence of this TCR beta chain was determined in a study of tumor-infiltrating lymphocytes in localized non-small cell lung cancer. Overall study context: Resected tumor was paired with non-adjacent uninvolved lung from the same patient. The study's findings and limits: TCRbeta sequencing showed higher T cell infiltration in tumors than uninvolved lung.

The data were produced by immunoSEQ multiplex PCR, yet TCRdb's version contains in-frame clones alone and is incomplete. In the table there are 12,000 or so clones, about four fifths of which are singletons. Concerning this clone itself: Its antigen is unidentified.

This CDR3 comprises 15 residues. With V trimmed by 3 bases and J by 4 bases, 7 bases remained unmatched. Germline CDR1 and CDR2: SGHTS and YDEGEE. The sequencing sample was made of lung tumor tissue. The V gene is TRBV5-8, the J gene TRBJ2-3, with TRBD2 identical over 8 bases. The receptor's source is a human donor with non-small cell lung cancer. CDR3 sequence: CASSSGGHSSDTQYF. CDR3 nucleotides: TGTGCCAGCAGCTCGGGAGGGCATTCGTCAGATACGCAGTATTTT.